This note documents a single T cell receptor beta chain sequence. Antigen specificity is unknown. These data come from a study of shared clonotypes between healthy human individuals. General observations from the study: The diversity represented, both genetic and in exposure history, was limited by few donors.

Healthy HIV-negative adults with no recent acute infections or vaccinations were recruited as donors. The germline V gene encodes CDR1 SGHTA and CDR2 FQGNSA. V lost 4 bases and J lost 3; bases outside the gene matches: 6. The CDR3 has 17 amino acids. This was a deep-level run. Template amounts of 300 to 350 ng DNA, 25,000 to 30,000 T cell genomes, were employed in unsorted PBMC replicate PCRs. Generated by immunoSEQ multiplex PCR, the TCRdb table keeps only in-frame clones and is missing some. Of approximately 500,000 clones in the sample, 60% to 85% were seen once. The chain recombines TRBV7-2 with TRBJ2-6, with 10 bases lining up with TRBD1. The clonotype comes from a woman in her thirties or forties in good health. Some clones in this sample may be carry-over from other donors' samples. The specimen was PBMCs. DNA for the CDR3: TGTGCCAGCAGCTCCGGGACAGGGGAATATGGGGCCAACGTCCTGACTTTC. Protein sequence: CASSSGTGEYGANVLTF.